This TCR beta chain was found in a study of regulatory T cells in long-lasting Graves disease. Study-level points and caveats: TRBV28 was favored in persistent disease, as were TRBJ1-2 and TRBJ2-5.

V gave up 5 bases and J gave up 0 bases; unmatched junction bases: 9. Germline V gene data show CDR1 as MDHEN and CDR2 as SYDVKM. The CDR3 sequence is 17 residues long. Arm-PCR with iRepertoire HTBI primers amplified the CDR3 regions for these TCR beta libraries. One entry per CDR3 protein results from TCRdb running MiXCR on the multiplex PCR reads. The table records a few hundred thousand distinct CDR3 sequences, around 22% of them present only once. Specified time point: persistent/refractory GD, antithyroid drugs over 5 years with positive TRAb. The TCR library was prepared using RNA isolated from PBMCs. Doctors identified Graves' disease using the American Thyroid Association guidelines. Of note for this clonotype: Its antigen remains unidentified.

Material: peripheral blood mononuclear cells (PBMCs), obtained when the disease was refractory, from a patient treated with antithyroid drugs. This clonotype was sampled from a female donor with Graves disease. The rearrangement links TRBV28 to TRBJ2-3, with 9 bases identical to TRBD1. CDR3 amino acids: CASSGQGRGYSTDTQYF. CDR3 nucleotide sequence: TGTGCCAGCAGTGGACAGGGGAGAGGGTATAGCACAGATACGCAGTATTTT.